Below, 19 T cell receptor beta chains from the same sample are listed, as sequenced in a study of T cell responses to AZD1222 COVID-19 vaccine. TCRdb's copy holds only in-frame clones and misses some; the assay was immunoSEQ multiplex PCR. The sample has 110,000 or so clones; 70% to 90% are singletons. Sequences were derived from peripheral blood, sampled on day 0 of AZD1222 vaccination. These receptors originate from an adult in good health.

The chain uses TRBV6-1 and TRBJ1-3; TRBD1 might be the D (5 bases). Trimming removed 3 bases from V and 0 bases from J, with 9 bases in between. Germline lookup yields CDR1 MNHNS and CDR2 SASEGT. The CDR3 is made up of 15 amino acids. The CDR3 sequence: CASSEGLLSGNTIYF. The CDR3 region has the DNA TGTGCCAGCAGTGAGGGACTGCTCTCTGGAAACACCATATATTTT.

This chain uses TRBV5-8 with TRBJ2-5; weak D call: TRBD2 (5 bases). The V and J ends lost 0 bases and 5 bases respectively, with 14 bases between them. The germline gives CDR1 SGHTS, CDR2 YDEGEE. This CDR3 contains 15 residues. The CDR3, as DNA: TGTGCCAGCAGCTTGGATCTAGCCGGGTACGAGACCCAGTACTTC. Translating it yields CASSLDLAGYETQYF.

The rearrangement links TRBV3-1 (or the pseudogene TRBV3-2) to TRBJ1-6; D is uncertain. CDR1 is LGHDT and CDR2 is YNNKEL in the germline V gene (reference sequence). The CDR3 runs 14 residues. V shed 5 bases and J shed 0 bases, with 5 bases lying between them. CDR3 DNA sequence: TGTGCCAGCAGCGGGGACTCCTATAATTCACCCCTCCACTTT. Translation gives CASSGDSYNSPLHF.

The chain carries TRBV10-3 and TRBJ1-4, with a possible D match to TRBD1 (6 bases). CDR1 is ENHRY and CDR2 is SYGVKD in the germline V gene. The V end lost 0 bases, the J end lost 5 bases, and 25 bases lay between the germline ends. This CDR3 region has 20 residues. Written as DNA, the CDR3 is TGTGCCATCAGTGAGTCGGGGTTCAGGGGACGATCGGGCGGAAATGAAAAACTGTTTTTT. Translated, it gives CAISESGFRGRSGGNEKLFF.

Regarding this clone: Different DNA sequences within this sample yield the same CDR3. V and J are TRBV19 and TRBJ2-7; no clear D. The CDR3 is 13 amino acids. Germline V gene data show CDR1 as LNHDA and CDR2 as SQIVND (reference sequence). The V gene lost 5 bases and the J gene lost 2 bases, with 10 bases spanning the gap. This CDR3 reads CASSPRQTYEQYF. CDR3 in DNA: TGTGCCAGTAGTCCCCGGCAGACCTACGAGCAGTACTTC.

Here the CDR3 DNA reads TGTGCCTGGAGTGTCGCGGAGGATGAAAAACTGTTTTTT. Translated: CAWSVAEDEKLFF. The V gene is TRBV30, the J gene TRBJ1-4, with unresolved D. There are 13 residues in the CDR3. Deletions cut 0 bases from V and 6 bases from J, with 8 bases between. Looked up from germline, CDR1 is GTSNPN and CDR2 is SVGIG (reference sequence).

This sequence joins TRBV9 and TRBJ1-3, with no clear D. Trimming pared 4 bases from V and 4 bases from J, leaving 9 bases between. The CDR3 extends over 13 amino acids. The germline V gene has CDR1 SGDLS and CDR2 YYNGEE. The CDR3 nucleotides read TGTGCCAGCAGCCGATATACAGGAAACACCATATATTTT. It is translated as CASSRYTGNTIYF.

The sample holds one count of this clone. The V gene is TRBV6-2 or TRBV6-3, the J gene TRBJ1-5; 8 nucleotides align to TRBD1. Germline V CDR1 and CDR2: MNHEY, SVGEGT. V shed 2 bases, J shed 3 bases, and the junction held 3 bases outside the gene matches. This CDR3 has 15 amino acids. The CDR3 bases are TGTGCCAGCAGTTACGGGACAGGACTCAATCAGCCCCAGCATTTT. Amino acids: CASSYGTGLNQPQHF.

This clone was counted only a few times. This chain joins TRBV30 and TRBJ1-2; D perhaps matches TRBD1 (6 bases). Per the germline V gene, CDR1 is GTSNPN and CDR2 is SVGIG (reference sequence). Trimming shortened V by 3 bases and J by 6 bases, and 17 bases separated the two germline ends. The CDR3 loop spans 14 amino acids. This chain's CDR3 is CAWRGGNTWDGYTF. CDR3 nucleotides: TGTGCCTGGAGAGGGGGGAACACGTGGGATGGCTACACCTTC.

The rearrangement uses TRBV19 and TRBJ1-1; TRBD1 might be the D (6 bases). V lost 3 bases, J lost 8 bases, and 19 bases lay in between. From germline, CDR1 is LNHDA and CDR2 SQIVND (reference sequence). The CDR3 length is 15 residues. CDR3 sequence reads: CASSIQTPGAEEAFF. The CDR3 DNA sequence: TGTGCCAGTAGTATCCAGACCCCAGGGGCGGAGGAAGCTTTCTTT.

The chain couples TRBV5-1 to TRBJ1-1; no definite D call. Germline CDR1 is SGHRS and CDR2 is YFSETQ. This CDR3 spans 12 amino acids. V was trimmed by 7 bases and J by 4 bases, leaving 11 bases between them. CDR3 sequence: CASGNVGTEAFF. The CDR3, as DNA: TGCGCCAGCGGCAATGTTGGCACTGAAGCTTTCTTT. Full variable domain (remainder filled in from reference TRBV5-1 and TRBJ1-1): KAGVTQTPRYLIKTRGQQVTLSCSPISGHRSVSWYQQTPGQGLQFLFEYFSETQRNKGNFPGRFSGRQFSNSRSEMNVSTLELGDSALYLCASGNVGTEAFFGQGTRLTVV.

This clone was seen a few times. The J gene is TRBJ2-7, the V gene TRBV5-6; D perhaps matches TRBD2 (6 bases). Germline V CDR1 and CDR2: SGHDT, YYEEEE. The CDR3 loop spans 15 amino acids. V lost 0 bases to trimming and J lost 5 bases, with 15 bases between them. The CDR3 DNA reads TGTGCCAGCAGCTTGGTGGAGGGTAAAGGAAACGAGCAGTACTTC. Translating it yields CASSLVEGKGNEQYF.

The chain joins TRBV28 to TRBJ1-4, with a tentative D call TRBD1 (5 bases). Germline CDR1 MDHEN, CDR2 SYDVKM. CDR3 size: 14 residues. Trimming pared 4 bases from V and 4 bases from J, leaving 10 bases between. CDR3 bases: TGTGCCAGCAGTTCCCGGGGGGGTAATGAAAAACTGTTTTTT. Translating gives CASSSRGGNEKLFF.

CDR3 protein: CASSATDRDSGEQYF. CDR3 DNA sequence: TGTGCCAGCAGCGCCACGGACAGGGATTCTGGCGAGCAGTACTTC. The chain carries TRBV25-1 and TRBJ2-7, with 8 bases that match TRBD1. Germline V gene lookup returns CDR1 MGHDK and CDR2 SYGVNS. The CDR3 covers 15 residues. V shed 6 bases, J shed 6 bases, and the junction held 13 bases outside the gene matches.

This sequence joins TRBV5-6 and TRBJ2-1; TRBD1 might be the D (5 bases). The CDR3 runs 16 residues. Germline V CDR1 and CDR2: SGHDT, YYEEEE. Trimming removed 2 bases from V and 4 bases from J, with 16 bases in between. The CDR3 sequence: CASSFGPPGLYNEQFF. CDR3 in DNA: TGTGCCAGCAGCTTTGGACCTCCAGGGCTGTACAATGAGCAGTTCTTC.

The chain carries TRBV3-1 (or the pseudogene TRBV3-2) and TRBJ1-5, with 11 bases identical to TRBD1. The CDR3 extends over 15 amino acids. V shed 1 base and J 6 bases; nucleotides not matched to a gene: 2. Germline values: CDR1 LGHDT, CDR2 YNNKEL (reference sequence). This CDR3 is CASSQGGTGGQPQHF. The CDR3 region has the DNA TGTGCCAGCAGCCAAGGGGGGACAGGGGGTCAGCCCCAGCATTTT.

This clone was seen only once. The chain links TRBV6-4 to TRBJ1-6; a possible D gene is TRBD1 (6 bases). There are 15 residues in the CDR3. Germline lookup yields CDR1 MRHNA and CDR2 SNTAGT. Trimming stripped 7 bases from V and 6 bases from J, with 16 bases between. The CDR3 here is CASNGTARGNSPLHF. The DNA of the CDR3 is TGTGCCAGCAACGGGACCGCCAGGGGTAATTCACCCCTCCACTTT.

The chain combines TRBV3-1 (or the pseudogene TRBV3-2) with TRBJ1-5; D unresolved. CDR3 length: 15 amino acids. Trimming took 3 bases from V and 6 from J, leaving 15 bases between them. Germline V gene lookup returns CDR1 LGHDT and CDR2 YNNKEL (reference sequence). The CDR3 DNA follows: TGTGCCAGCAGCCATGCCAATAGTGGTGGTCAGCCCCAGCATTTT. Its protein is CASSHANSGGQPQHF.

The chain employs TRBV10-3 and TRBJ2-7; 8 bases align to TRBD2. CDR3 size: 11 residues. V lost 6 bases, J lost 10 bases, and 5 bases stayed unmatched. Germline V gene lookup returns CDR1 ENHRY and CDR2 SYGVKD. The CDR3 sequence: CAISGAGAQYF. CDR3 bases: TGTGCCATCAGCGGAGCGGGGGCCCAGTACTTC.